Shown below are 10 T cell receptor beta chains from a single sample sequenced in a study of vaccination effects on CD4 cells after COVID-19 (dated by TCRdb to 2021 to 2024). After less than 13 days of culture, CD4+ T cells were isolated with the EasySep CD4+ T cell isolation kit. Their specific antigens are unknown. The library was built by means of the immunoSEQ multiplex PCR assay. TCRdb retrieved this table from immuneACCESS and kept in-frame rearrangements only. Not all clones are present; in checked studies, unresolved V genes account for under half, and no reason is known for the remainder. This sample has around 50,000 clones in its table, and more than 75% of those were observed once. About an eighth of the sample is taken by the ten largest. The input for sequencing was CD4+ T cells from PBMCs cultured without peptide, taken before COVID-19 vaccination. The receptor set was obtained from a human donor who had a prior SARS-CoV-2 infection.

This chain links TRBV5-4 with TRBJ2-5, with TRBD2 matching 14 bases. The CDR3 sequence is 16 residues long. Germline V gives CDR1 SGHNT, CDR2 YYREEE (reference sequence). V shed 4 bases and J 4 bases; nucleotides not matched to a gene: 6. This chain's CDR3 is CASSPRLAGGGETQYF. The CDR3 DNA is TGTGCCAGCAGCCCACGACTAGCGGGAGGGGGAGAGACCCAGTACTTC.

The gene calls are TRBV5-5 and TRBJ2-3, with 14 bases matching TRBD2. The V gene end was trimmed by 1 base and the J gene end by 10 bases; junction bases not matched to a gene: 14. This CDR3 is 18 amino acids long. Germline V gene data show CDR1 as SGHKS and CDR2 as YYEKEE (reference sequence). DNA of the CDR3: TGTGCCAGCAGCTTGCCACAGGGGGGGACTAGCGGGGGTCCGGCGCAGTATTTT. It translates to CASSLPQGGTSGGPAQYF.

This clone is labeled medium-sized. The chain is built from TRBV11-2 and TRBJ2-2, with 8 bases fitting TRBD2. V lost 1 base to trimming and J lost 4 bases; unmatched junction nucleotides: 8. CDR3 length: 17 amino acids. Germline loops: CDR1 SGHAT, CDR2 FQNNGV. CDR3 DNA: TGTGCCAGCAGCTTAGGCCTGGCTAGCGGGTTCACCGGGGAGCTGTTTTTT. Translation gives CASSLGLASGFTGELFF.

The CDR3 DNA follows: TGTGCCAGCAGCAAAACTGCCGGGACTAGCGGTCCTCTCAAATACTTC. This translates into CASSKTAGTSGPLKYF. V and J are TRBV7-2 and TRBJ2-7; TRBD2 matches at 11 bases. V shed 5 bases, J shed 13 bases, and the junction held 19 bases outside the gene matches. Germline V gene sequence: CDR1 SGHTA, CDR2 FQGNSA. This CDR3 comprises 16 residues.

The rearrangement links TRBV11-2 to TRBJ2-7; the D is unclear. This CDR3 region has 15 residues. The V and J ends lost 5 bases and 3 bases respectively, with 17 bases between them. The germline gives CDR1 SGHAT, CDR2 FQNNGV. The CDR3 nucleotides are TGTGCCAGCAGCCCTAGAGATCTCCCCATCTACGAGCAGTACTTC. Translation: CASSPRDLPIYEQYF.

J is TRBJ2-2 and V is TRBV27, with unresolved D. The CDR3 is 13 residues long. Germline V gene data show CDR1 as MNHEY and CDR2 as SMNVEV (reference sequence). V was cut by 7 bases and J by 1 base, with 7 bases left in between. The CDR3 reads CASIKVNTGELFF. CDR3 DNA: TGTGCCAGCATTAAGGTGAACACCGGGGAGCTGTTTTTT.

The chain has TRBV9 and TRBJ1-1; 8 positions match TRBD1. CDR1 and CDR2 from the germline V gene are SGDLS and YYNGEE. V shed 3 bases and J 0 bases; nucleotides not matched to a gene: 7. This CDR3 has 16 amino acids. CDR3 amino acids: CASSAGQGIMNTEAFF. DNA for the CDR3: TGTGCCAGCAGCGCCGGACAGGGTATCATGAACACTGAAGCTTTCTTT.

The chain carries TRBV2 and TRBJ1-3, with no clear D. This CDR3 comprises 14 residues. Trimming shortened V by 1 base and J by 6 bases, and 10 bases separated the two germline ends. The germline V gene has CDR1 SNHLY and CDR2 FYNNEI. The chain's CDR3 is CASSEELRANTIYF. CDR3 nucleotides: TGTGCCAGCAGTGAAGAACTGCGAGCAAACACCATATATTTT.

The chain links TRBV30 to TRBJ2-3; the match to TRBD2 covers 10 bases. Germline lookup yields CDR1 GTSNPN and CDR2 SVGIG (reference sequence). The CDR3 spans 13 residues. J lost 5 bases, V lost 4 bases, and 3 bases had no gene match. The CDR3 DNA is TGTGCCTGGATTGCTAGCGGGAGAGATACGCAGTATTTT. Protein: CAWIASGRDTQYF.

This clone has more than one count but fewer than ten. The chain carries TRBV7-3 and TRBJ1-5; no clear D. Germline V gene data show CDR1 as SGHTA and CDR2 as FQGTGA. Deletions cut 1 base from V and 0 bases from J, with 16 bases between. This CDR3 is 18 amino acids long. CDR3 sequence (DNA): TGTGCCAGCAGCTTAAATTTCGGTTTGGGCTATAGCAATCAGCCCCAGCATTTT. This gives the protein CASSLNFGLGYSNQPQHF.